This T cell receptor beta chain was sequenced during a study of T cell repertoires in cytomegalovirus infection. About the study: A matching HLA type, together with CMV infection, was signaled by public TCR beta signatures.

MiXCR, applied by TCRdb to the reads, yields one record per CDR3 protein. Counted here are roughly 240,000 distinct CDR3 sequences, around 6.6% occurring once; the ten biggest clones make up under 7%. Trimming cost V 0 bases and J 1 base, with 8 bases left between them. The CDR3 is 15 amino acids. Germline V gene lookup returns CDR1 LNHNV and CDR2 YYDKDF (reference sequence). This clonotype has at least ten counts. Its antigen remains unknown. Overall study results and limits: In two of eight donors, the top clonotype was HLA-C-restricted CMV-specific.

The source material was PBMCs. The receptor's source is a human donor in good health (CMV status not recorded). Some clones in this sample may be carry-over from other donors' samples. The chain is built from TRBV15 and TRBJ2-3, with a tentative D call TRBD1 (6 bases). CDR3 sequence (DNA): TGTGCCACCAGCAGAGATCCAGGGGGCACAGATACGCAGTATTTT. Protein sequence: CATSRDPGGTDTQYF.